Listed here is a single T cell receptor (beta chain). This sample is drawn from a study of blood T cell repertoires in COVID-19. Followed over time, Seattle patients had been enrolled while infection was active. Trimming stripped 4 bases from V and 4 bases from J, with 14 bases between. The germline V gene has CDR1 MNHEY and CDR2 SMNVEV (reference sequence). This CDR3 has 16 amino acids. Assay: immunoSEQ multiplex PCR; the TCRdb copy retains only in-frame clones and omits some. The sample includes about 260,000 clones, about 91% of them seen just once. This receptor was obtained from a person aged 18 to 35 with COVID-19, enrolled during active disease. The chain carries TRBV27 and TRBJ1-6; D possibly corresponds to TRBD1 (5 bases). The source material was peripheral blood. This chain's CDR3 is CASSSGHESYNSPLHF. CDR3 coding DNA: TGTGCCAGCAGTTCAGGACACGAGTCTTATAATTCACCCCTCCACTTT.